This T cell receptor beta chain was documented in a study of liver allograft versus peripheral blood T cells. In the study overall: Recipients' peripheral blood served as the comparator for T cell receptor repertoires in transplanted livers.

The length of the CDR3 is 17 residues. V shed 6 bases and J 3 bases; nucleotides not matched to a gene: 16. Germline-derived CDR1 and CDR2 are KGHSH and LQKENI. Comments on this clonotype: A read error may explain this, as a much larger clone is one base away.

TCRdb ran MiXCR on the reads and lists one entry per CDR3 protein. The sample has roughly 1,100 distinct CDR3 sequences; roughly 19% are singletons. The chain uses TRBV18 and TRBJ2-5; 7 nucleotides match TRBD1. The TCR originated in a human patient who had a liver transplant. The graft donor may have given rise to some T cells. Here the CDR3 reads CASSQASIQGTEETQYF. The CDR3 region has the DNA TGTGCCAGCTCGCAAGCGTCCATACAGGGGACCGAAGAGACCCAGTACTTC.